The 20 T cell receptor beta chains below come from one sample, sequenced in a study of blood T cell repertoires in COVID-19. The table came from immunoSEQ multiplex PCR; TCRdb's copy has only in-frame clones and leaves some out. The data contain under 200,000 clones, around nine tenths of them singletons. The sample taken for sequencing was peripheral blood. The receptors come from a man aged 55 to 70 with active or convalescent COVID-19.

This rearrangement joins TRBV4-2 to TRBJ2-7; 12 bases map to TRBD2. This CDR3 is built from 16 residues. From germline, CDR1 is LGHNA and CDR2 YNFKEQ. The V gene end was trimmed by 4 bases and the J gene end by 7 bases; junction bases not matched to a gene: 11. The CDR3 region is CASSRETSGGPREQYF. CDR3 nucleotides: TGTGCCAGCAGCCGGGAAACTAGCGGGGGGCCTCGAGAGCAGTACTTC.

This chain connects TRBV6-5 to TRBJ2-7; D gene ambiguous. Germline CDR1 is MNHEY and CDR2 is SVGAGI. The CDR3 is 13 residues long. Trimming removed 4 bases from V and 2 bases from J, with 9 bases in between. The CDR3: CASSLYTTYEQYF. CDR3 coding DNA: TGTGCCAGCAGTTTGTACACGACCTACGAGCAGTACTTC.

The rearrangement uses TRBV5-1 and TRBJ1-1, with 7 bases fitting TRBD1. Trimming cost V 4 bases and J 3 bases; bases outside gene matches: 6. There are 14 residues in the CDR3. Germline V gives CDR1 SGHRS, CDR2 YFSETQ. In nucleotides, the CDR3 is TGCGCCAGCAGCCCTGACAGGGCCGACACTGAAGCTTTCTTT. Protein product: CASSPDRADTEAFF.

This clone was recorded only once. The chain links TRBV6-4 to TRBJ2-3, with D perhaps TRBD2 (6 bases). The V gene lost 6 bases and the J gene lost 5 bases, with 6 bases spanning the gap. Germline CDR1 is MRHNA and CDR2 is SNTAGT. CDR3 length: 11 residues. The DNA for the CDR3 is TGTGCCAGCAGGGAGGGAGATACGCAGTATTTT. Translation: CASREGDTQYF.

This clone has only a few counts. The chain employs TRBV5-1 and TRBJ1-1; no clear D gene. The CDR3 is made up of 14 amino acids. Looked up from germline, CDR1 is SGHRS and CDR2 is YFSETQ. Trimming left V 4 bases short and J 0 bases short, with 10 bases between. The CDR3 DNA reads TGCGCCAGCAGCCTCGGGGTGTTGAACACTGAAGCTTTCTTT. Amino acids: CASSLGVLNTEAFF.

The chain recombines TRBV7-3 with TRBJ2-7; 7 bases line up with TRBD1. The CDR3 totals 15 residues. V shed 2 bases and J 4 bases; nucleotides not matched to a gene: 8. The germline V gene encodes CDR1 SGHTA and CDR2 FQGTGA. The DNA of the CDR3 is TGTGCCAGCAGCTTAGATGACAGGGTTACTTACGAGCAGTACTTC. Translated, it gives CASSLDDRVTYEQYF.

This clone was seen only a few times. The V call is TRBV9, the J call TRBJ1-2; 9 bases map to TRBD1. CDR3 length: 15 amino acids. Trimming removed 3 bases from V and 4 bases from J; junction bases left unmatched: 7. CDR1 is SGDLS, CDR2 YYNGEE, per germline. The CDR3 region is CASSAGPGQGYGYTF. The CDR3 region has the DNA TGTGCCAGCAGCGCGGGACCGGGACAGGGCTATGGCTACACCTTC.

The rearrangement joins TRBV5-1 to TRBJ2-4; 10 bases match TRBD1. This CDR3 is 16 amino acids long. The V gene end was trimmed by 4 bases and the J gene end by 5 bases; junction bases not matched to a gene: 9. In germline, CDR1 is SGHRS, CDR2 YFSETQ. CDR3 protein: CASSPSIGTGENIQYF. CDR3 DNA sequence: TGCGCCAGCAGCCCTTCAATCGGGACAGGGGAAAACATTCAGTACTTC.

The gene calls are TRBV10-1 and TRBJ1-1; 7 bases agree with TRBD1. Per germline, CDR1 WNHNN and CDR2 SYGVQD (reference sequence). This CDR3 is built from 15 residues. V shed 8 bases, J shed 2 bases, and the junction held 11 bases outside the gene matches. CDR3 loop: CASGGTAGRNTEAFF. CDR3 in DNA: TGCGCCAGCGGAGGGACAGCGGGCCGTAACACTGAAGCTTTCTTT.

The CDR3 DNA sequence: TGTGCCAGCAGCCAACAAAGGGGGATTGAGACTAATGAAAAACTGTTTTTT. Protein: CASSQQRGIETNEKLFF. This chain connects TRBV11-2 to TRBJ1-4; TRBD1 is a possible D gene (6 bases). The CDR3 totals 17 residues. The germline V gene encodes CDR1 SGHAT and CDR2 FQNNGV. V gave up 5 bases and J gave up 2 bases, with 18 bases separating them. Full variable domain (outside the CDR3, taken from reference TRBV11-2 and TRBJ1-4): EAGVAQSPRYKIIEKRQSVAFWCNPISGHATLYWYQQILGQGPKLLIQFQNNGVVDDSQLPKDRFSAERLKGVDSTLKIQPAKLEDSAVYLCASSQQRGIETNEKLFFGSGTQLSVL.

This sequence joins TRBV18 and TRBJ2-3; the match to TRBD1 covers 9 bases. With 2 bases clipped from V and 8 bases from J, the junction kept 8 bases outside the gene matches. The length of the CDR3 is 15 residues. Per germline, CDR1 KGHSH and CDR2 LQKENI. CDR3 DNA: TGTGCCAGCTCACCAGGGGGACAGGGCATGGGTACGCAGTATTTT. Its protein product is CASSPGGQGMGTQYF.

The gene calls are TRBV6-2 or TRBV6-3 and TRBJ1-1; D may be TRBD1 (6 bases). In germline, CDR1 is MNHEY, CDR2 SVGEGT. The CDR3 consists of 15 residues. Between the trimmed V and J ends, which lost 4 bases and 3 bases, there was a span of 15 bases. The CDR3 region has the DNA TGTGCCAGCAGTTGGGGCACAGGGAGACACACTGAAGCTTTCTTT. It translates to CASSWGTGRHTEAFF.

The chain is built from TRBV10-2 and TRBJ1-2, with 7 bases lining up with TRBD1. Germline assignment: CDR1 WSHSY and CDR2 SAAADI. CDR3 length equals 13 residues. V gave up 2 bases and J gave up 8 bases; unmatched junction bases: 5. In nucleotides, the CDR3 is TGCGCCAGCAGTGAGATACAGGGGCGAGGCTACACCTTC. It yields the protein CASSEIQGRGYTF.

This clone was detected only a few times. V usage is TRBV5-1 and J usage is TRBJ1-3; no firm D call. Trimming pared 4 bases from V and 0 bases from J, leaving 11 bases between. This CDR3 is 15 amino acids long. In germline, CDR1 is SGHRS, CDR2 YFSETQ. The CDR3 loop is CASSQTTSSGNTIYF. CDR3 DNA: TGCGCCAGCAGCCAGACTACGAGCTCTGGAAACACCATATATTTT.

Here the CDR3 DNA reads TGTGCCAGCAGCTTAGCATTTTCCGGGATATATACGCAGTATTTT. Translating gives CASSLAFSGIYTQYF. The chain combines TRBV7-2 with TRBJ2-3; a weak D match, TRBD2 (5 bases). The V end lost 0 bases, the J end lost 7 bases, and 14 bases lay between the germline ends. The CDR3 runs 15 residues. Germline V lookup: CDR1 SGHTA, CDR2 FQGNSA.

The chain carries TRBV6-5 and TRBJ2-2; D might be TRBD2 (5 bases). CDR3 length: 16 residues. V gave up 4 bases and J gave up 8 bases, with 20 bases separating them. Germline V lookup: CDR1 MNHEY, CDR2 SVGAGI. The CDR3 nucleotides read TGTGCCAGCAGTTTCCGGGGTAATTTCGATCGTGGGGAGCTGTTTTTT. Its translation: CASSFRGNFDRGELFF.

V gene TRBV6-5 combines with J gene TRBJ1-3; 8 nucleotides line up with TRBD1. The CDR3 consists of 16 residues. From germline, CDR1 is MNHEY and CDR2 SVGAGI. V was clipped by 4 bases and J by 7 bases; unmatched bases: 12. This chain's CDR3 is CASSLDRVGFGNTIYF. The CDR3 DNA follows: TGTGCCAGCAGTTTGGACAGGGTCGGTTTCGGGAACACCATATATTTT.

V gene TRBV5-1 combines with J gene TRBJ1-4; no reliable D call. CDR3 length: 15 amino acids. V lost 4 bases and J 0 bases, leaving 10 bases between the germline ends. Looked up from germline, CDR1 is SGHRS and CDR2 is YFSETQ. The CDR3 DNA sequence: TGCGCCAGCAGCGATACAGCTTCAACTAATGAAAAACTGTTTTTT. Translating it yields CASSDTASTNEKLFF.

J is TRBJ1-3 and V is TRBV2; D may be TRBD1 (6 bases). V lost 6 bases and J 4 bases, leaving 13 bases between the germline ends. Looked up from germline, CDR1 is SNHLY and CDR2 is FYNNEI. The CDR3 spans 14 residues. The CDR3 nucleotides are TGTGCCAGCAGGCTAAGGACAGTCGGAAACACCATATATTTT. The encoded protein is CASRLRTVGNTIYF.

The chain has TRBV19 and TRBJ2-7; 8 bases are shared with TRBD1. V was pared by 10 bases and J by 1 base, with 3 bases of the junction left unmatched. Germline V gene lookup returns CDR1 LNHDA and CDR2 SQIVND (reference sequence). The CDR3 runs to 12 residues. CDR3: CATRQGSYEQYF. CDR3 DNA: TGTGCCACTCGACAGGGGTCCTACGAGCAGTACTTC.